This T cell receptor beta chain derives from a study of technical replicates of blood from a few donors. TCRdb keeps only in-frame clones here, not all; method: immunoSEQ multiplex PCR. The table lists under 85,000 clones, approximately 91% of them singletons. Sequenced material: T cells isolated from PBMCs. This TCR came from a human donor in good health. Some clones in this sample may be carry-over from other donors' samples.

The CDR3 coding sequence is TGTGCCTCCCCAGGGGCGATATCCCTCTATGGCTACACCTTC. This sequence encodes CASPGAISLYGYTF. The chain recombines TRBV30 with TRBJ1-2, with a weak D call TRBD1 (6 bases). Trimming removed 7 bases at V and 4 bases at J, with 19 bases between. Germline CDR1 GTSNPN, CDR2 SVGIG (reference sequence). The CDR3 covers 14 residues.